Below are 4 T cell receptor beta chains sequenced from a single sample in a study of cytomegalovirus exposure and HLA in healthy donors. TCRdb keeps only in-frame clones here, not all; method: immunoSEQ multiplex PCR. The top ten clones hold around 0.96% of a sample with 300,000 or so clones, roughly 87% of them seen once. The sample comprised PBMCs. Receptors originate from a man aged 25-45 years in good health and CMV-seronegative.

The chain combines TRBV2 with TRBJ1-4; D is ambiguous. Trimming stripped 7 bases from V and 8 bases from J, with 20 bases between. The CDR3 has 15 residues. The germline V gene has CDR1 SNHLY and CDR2 FYNNEI. As DNA, the CDR3 is TGTGCCAGCACCACAAGGCTGGCCGGAGACGAAAAACTGTTTTTT. Protein sequence: CASTTRLAGDEKLFF. Full variable domain (outside the CDR3, taken from reference TRBV2 and TRBJ1-4): EPEVTQTPSHQVTQMGQEVILRCVPISNHLYFYWYRQILGQKVEFLVSFYNNEISEKSEIFDDQFSVERPDGSNFTLKIRSTKLEDSAMYFCASTTRLAGDEKLFFGSGTQLSVL.

Only a few counts were recorded for this clone. The chain uses TRBV30 and TRBJ2-7; no reliable D call. The CDR3 contains 11 residues. V lost 5 bases to trimming and J lost 5 bases, with 10 bases between them. In germline, CDR1 is GTSNPN, CDR2 SVGIG (reference sequence). CDR3 in amino acids: CAWGQTHEQYF. CDR3 nucleotide sequence: TGTGCCTGGGGGCAGACCCACGAGCAGTACTTC. The full variable domain, rest sourced from reference TRBV30 and TRBJ2-7, is SQTIHQWPATLVQPVGSPLSLECTVEGTSNPNLYWYRQAAGRGLQLLFYSVGIGQISSEVPQNLSASRPQDRQFILSSKKLLLSDSGFYLCAWGQTHEQYFGPGTRLTVT.

The chain couples TRBV27 to TRBJ2-1, with 9 bases matching TRBD1. This CDR3 spans 16 amino acids. Germline CDR1 and CDR2: MNHEY and SMNVEV (reference sequence). V lost 7 bases, J lost 4 bases, and 11 bases stayed unmatched. The CDR3 coding sequence is TGTGCCAGCACCCTTGCCGGGACAGGGACATACAATGAGCAGTTCTTC. It codes for CASTLAGTGTYNEQFF.

This chain connects TRBV5-1 to TRBJ1-2, with 9 bases lining up with TRBD1. With V trimmed by 4 bases and J by 5 bases, 6 bases remained unmatched. The CDR3 spans 14 residues. Germline V gene data show CDR1 as SGHRS and CDR2 as YFSETQ. The CDR3 DNA reads as TGCGCCAGCAGCCTAACAGGGGGCATTTATGGCTACACCTTC. Its translation: CASSLTGGIYGYTF.